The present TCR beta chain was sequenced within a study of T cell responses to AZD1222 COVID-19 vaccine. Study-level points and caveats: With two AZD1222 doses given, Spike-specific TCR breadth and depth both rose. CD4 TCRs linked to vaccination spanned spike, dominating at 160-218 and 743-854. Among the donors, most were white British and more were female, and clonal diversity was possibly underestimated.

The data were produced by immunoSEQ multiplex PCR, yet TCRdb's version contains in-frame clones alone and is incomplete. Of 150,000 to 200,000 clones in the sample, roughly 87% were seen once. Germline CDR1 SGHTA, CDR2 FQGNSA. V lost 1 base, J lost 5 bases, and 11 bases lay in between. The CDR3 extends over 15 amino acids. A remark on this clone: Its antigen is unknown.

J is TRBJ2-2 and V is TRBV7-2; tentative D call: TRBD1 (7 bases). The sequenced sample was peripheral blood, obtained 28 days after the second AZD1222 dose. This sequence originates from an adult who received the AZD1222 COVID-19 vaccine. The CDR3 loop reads CASSLVAGGTGELFF. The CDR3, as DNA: TGTGCCAGCAGCTTAGTCGCAGGGGGGACCGGGGAGCTGTTTTTT.